The T cell receptor beta chain described here comes from a study of T cell changes during pregnancy in multiple sclerosis. Assay: immunoSEQ multiplex PCR; the TCRdb copy retains only in-frame clones and omits some. The table shows 9,500 to 12,000 clones, with 84% occurring only once. The specimen was CD8+ T cells from peripheral blood mononuclear cells, collected after pregnancy. This TCR was sampled from a female donor in good health, enrolled as a control in a pregnancy study.

The CDR3 sequence: CASYTETKNIQYF. Written as DNA, the CDR3 is TGTGCCAGTTATACAGAAACCAAAAACATTCAGTACTTC. The genes are TRBV5-6 and TRBJ2-4; D unresolved. The germline CDR1 and CDR2 sequences are SGHDT and YYEEEE. The V gene lost 8 bases and the J gene lost 2 bases, with 11 bases spanning the gap. The CDR3 covers 13 residues.